This TCR beta chain appears in the sequencing data of a study of blood T cells in healthy people across ages. CDR1 and CDR2 from the germline V gene are LGHNA and YSLEER. The CDR3 is made up of 14 amino acids. V was trimmed by 0 bases and J by 11 bases, leaving 14 bases between them. PBMCs were isolated at a quantity of at least 6 million per sample. Then a second PCR, running roughly 7 to 11 cycles, was carried out with a sample-barcoded 5' primer and a J-beta primer mix. Every molecule of cDNA carried a tag from a template-switch adaptor with 12 random nucleotides. Using its own MiXCR run on the 5' RACE reads, TCRdb lists one record per CDR3 protein. The sample has approximately 800,000 distinct CDR3 sequences; 46% are singletons. As for this clonotype: Antigen: not known.

Study-level findings and limits: Higher diversity and more naive CD4+ cells were features of long-lived donors, compared to aged donors.

The V gene is TRBV4-3, the J gene TRBJ2-1; D perhaps matches TRBD2 (5 bases). The sequencing input was blood. This clonotype was obtained from a man older than 75 in good health. This CDR3 is CASSQDLRERQQFF. The CDR3 DNA is TGCGCCAGCAGCCAAGATTTGAGGGAGCGCCAGCAGTTCTTC.